One sample yielded the 15 T cell receptor beta chains listed below, sequenced in a study of CD8 T cells in Susac syndrome. Random-hexamer reverse transcription was applied to about 0.5 to 1 ug RNA. One entry per CDR3 protein results from TCRdb running MiXCR on the immunoSEQ multiplex PCR reads. The sample carries more than 250,000 distinct CDR3 sequences, approximately 90% recorded once. Material for sequencing was CD4+ T cells from PBMCs. All receptors derive from a human donor with multiple sclerosis.

In its sample, this clonotype was seen a few times. V usage is TRBV6-1 and J usage is TRBJ2-4, with TRBD1 identical over 7 bases. Trimming at V came to 4 bases and at J to 3 bases, leaving 15 bases not matched to a gene. The CDR3 has 18 amino acids. Germline V gene data show CDR1 as MNHNS and CDR2 as SASEGT. The CDR3 reads CASSGDRANSGGKNIQYF. DNA of the CDR3: TGTGCCAGCAGTGGTGACAGGGCGAACTCCGGAGGCAAAAACATTCAGTACTTC.

The chain is built from TRBV12-3 or TRBV12-4 and TRBJ1-1; D remains unclear. The CDR3 runs 13 residues. V gave up 2 bases and J gave up 8 bases, with 12 bases separating them. The CDR3 loop is CASSLRAAGEAFF. The CDR3 bases are TGTGCCAGCAGTTTAAGGGCGGCCGGGGAAGCTTTCTTT.

This clonotype occurred many times. The chain uses TRBV7-2 and TRBJ2-3, with D hard to call. CDR1 is SGHTA and CDR2 is FQGNSA in the germline V gene. V lost 1 base, J lost 0 bases, and 5 bases lay in between. The CDR3 is made up of 14 amino acids. CDR3 residues: CASSLGLSTDTQYF. In DNA, the CDR3 is TGTGCCAGCAGCTTAGGGCTTAGCACAGATACGCAGTATTTT. Complete variable domain (other parts from reference TRBV7-2 and TRBJ2-3): GAGVSQSPSNKVTEKGKDVELRCDPISGHTALYWYRQSLGQGLEFLIYFQGNSAPDKSGLPSDRFSAERTGGSVSTLTIQRTQQEDSAVYLCASSLGLSTDTQYFGPGTRLTVL.

The CDR3 DNA reads TGTGCCACCAGTGACCCCATCGAGACGAATGAGCAGTTCTTC. Protein product: CATSDPIETNEQFF. The chain recombines TRBV24-1 with TRBJ2-1; D gene ambiguous. Germline loops: CDR1 KGHDR, CDR2 SFDVKD. The CDR3 sequence is 14 residues long. V lost 4 bases to trimming and J lost 7 bases, with 13 bases between them.

The rearrangement links TRBV24-1 to TRBJ2-3; D not certain. The CDR3 has 13 amino acids. Trimming took 0 bases from V and 5 from J, leaving 5 bases between them. Germline V CDR1 and CDR2: KGHDR, SFDVKD. CDR3 in amino acids: CATSDLYRDTQYF. The CDR3, as DNA: TGTGCCACCAGTGATTTGTACAGAGATACGCAGTATTTT.

The chain carries TRBV9 and TRBJ1-6; D is ambiguous. This CDR3 is 15 amino acids long. The V gene lost 4 bases and the J gene lost 0 bases, with 8 bases spanning the gap. CDR1 and CDR2 (germline): SGDLS, YYNGEE. CDR3 nucleotides: TGTGCCAGCAGCCCCCTCGGCTCCTATAATTCACCCCTCCACTTT. Amino acid sequence: CASSPLGSYNSPLHF.

This clonotype has only one observation. The rearrangement joins TRBV19 to TRBJ2-1; 7 bases fit TRBD2. The CDR3 has 14 residues. The ends lost 5 bases at V and 5 bases at J; junction bases unmatched: 6. Germline V gives CDR1 LNHDA, CDR2 SQIVND (reference sequence). CDR3 DNA sequence: TGTGCCAGTAGTCCCCAGCGGGGCAACAATGAGCAGTTCTTC. This encodes CASSPQRGNNEQFF.

This CDR3 reads CASSPRAGRSTEQFF. Here the CDR3 DNA reads TGTGCCAGCAGTCCCCGGGCAGGACGATCCACTGAGCAGTTCTTC. The genes are TRBV6-2 or TRBV6-3 and TRBJ2-1, with no clear D. The CDR3 runs to 15 residues. Germline V CDR1 and CDR2: MNHEY, SVGEGT. V was pared by 5 bases and J by 9 bases, with 20 bases between.

The J gene is TRBJ2-3, the V gene TRBV3-1, with TRBD2 identical over 7 bases. The V gene end was trimmed by 4 bases and the J gene end by 2 bases; junction bases not matched to a gene: 9. Germline CDR1 and CDR2: LGHDT and YNNKEL (reference sequence). The CDR3 contains 16 residues. The CDR3 bases are TGTGCCAGCAGCCCCGTTACGGGAGGAACCACAGATACGCAGTATTTT. Amino acid sequence: CASSPVTGGTTDTQYF.

The chain joins TRBV5-6 to TRBJ2-3, with 8 bases identical to TRBD2. CDR1 is SGHDT, CDR2 YYEEEE, per germline. The CDR3 is made up of 15 amino acids. The V segment lost 4 bases and the J segment 4 bases; nucleotides outside the gene matches: 8. In DNA form, the CDR3 reads TGTGCCAGCAGCCCAGCGGGAGTGCAGTCAGATACGCAGTATTTT. Translating gives CASSPAGVQSDTQYF.

This sequence joins TRBV18 and TRBJ2-7, with D perhaps matching TRBD2 (5 bases). V was pared by 4 bases and J by 0 bases, with 13 bases between. This CDR3 region has 15 residues. CDR1 and CDR2 (germline): KGHSH, LQKENI. Written as DNA, the CDR3 is TGTGCCAGCTCACGCAGGACTCGAATCTCCTACGAGCAGTACTTC. Amino acid sequence: CASSRRTRISYEQYF.

The chain employs TRBV7-9 and TRBJ1-1; D gene uncertain. The V gene lost 0 bases and the J gene lost 1 base, with 9 bases spanning the gap. The CDR3 extends over 15 amino acids. Germline V gene data show CDR1 as SEHNR and CDR2 as FQNEAQ (reference sequence). The CDR3 spells CASSLARAANTEAFF. As DNA, the CDR3 is TGTGCCAGCAGCTTAGCGAGGGCAGCGAACACTGAAGCTTTCTTT.

The chain links TRBV12-5 to TRBJ2-1, with 11 bases lining up with TRBD2. The CDR3 is made up of 17 amino acids. In germline, CDR1 is LGHNT, CDR2 FRNRAP. Unmatched junction bases numbered 6, after V lost 0 bases and J lost 5 bases. CDR3 DNA: TGTGCTAGTGGTTTGGTAACGACTAGCGGGGCAGACAATGAGCAGTTCTTC. This encodes CASGLVTTSGADNEQFF.

The rearrangement links TRBV6-1 to TRBJ2-6; TRBD1 matches at 9 bases. Germline values: CDR1 MNHNS, CDR2 SASEGT. The CDR3 consists of 17 residues. The ends lost 6 bases at V and 2 bases at J; junction bases unmatched: 8. This CDR3 is CASRVLTGGPGANVLTF. CDR3 DNA sequence: TGTGCCAGCAGGGTCCTAACAGGGGGCCCTGGGGCCAACGTCCTGACTTTC.

The chain carries TRBV29-1 and TRBJ2-3; TRBD1 aligns across 9 bases. Germline values: CDR1 SQVTM, CDR2 ANQGSEA. V was clipped by 4 bases and J by 13 bases; unmatched bases: 3. The CDR3 is made up of 10 amino acids. This chain's CDR3 is CSVADRGEYF. CDR3 nucleotides: TGCAGCGTTGCGGACAGGGGAGAGTATTTT.